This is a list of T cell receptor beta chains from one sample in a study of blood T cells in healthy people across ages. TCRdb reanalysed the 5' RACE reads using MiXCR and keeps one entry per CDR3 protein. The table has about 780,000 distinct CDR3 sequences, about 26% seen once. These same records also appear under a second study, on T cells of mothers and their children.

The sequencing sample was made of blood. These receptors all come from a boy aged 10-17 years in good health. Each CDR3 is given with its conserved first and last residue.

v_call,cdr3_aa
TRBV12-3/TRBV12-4,CASSFAVRATQYF
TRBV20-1,CSALEGASGGGDTQYF
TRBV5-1,CASSLAGNPTTYGQYF
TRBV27,CASSPPDSGLETQYF
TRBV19,CASSLLGQGGTDTEAFF
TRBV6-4,CASSAGRRTEAFF
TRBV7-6,CASSPLLGLAGGNTGELFF
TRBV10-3,CAISGRDRGSGEKLLF
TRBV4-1,CASSQRQGSAEKLFF
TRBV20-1,CSGQINEKLFF
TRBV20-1,CSARAEASYNEQLF
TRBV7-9,CASSLDPQPQHF
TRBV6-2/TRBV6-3,CASRPTLAGSRGFF
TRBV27,CASSLAGRDRQYF
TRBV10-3,CAISARVGEQHF
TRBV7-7,CASSPLEGAEAFF
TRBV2,CASRPSASGANVLTF
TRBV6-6,CASSYSGTGTNEQYF
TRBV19,CASSEQGVIEKLFF
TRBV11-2,CASSFRQTSNEQFF
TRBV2,CASTLGGIGTEAFF
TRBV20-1,CSARDVSGGPLYRQETQYF
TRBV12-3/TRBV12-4,CASSPAPKRGGYF
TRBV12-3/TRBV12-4,CASSASWDEQYF
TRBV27,CASSPTTQYREQYF
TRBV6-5,CASSYGQASNTEAFF
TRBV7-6,CASSLASGTEQYF
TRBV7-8,CASSLSSRTGGKNIQYF
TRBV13,CASSSPGRGYNEQFF
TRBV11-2,CASSYRGSVNEKLFF
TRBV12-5,CASGLVLRGRAQPQHF
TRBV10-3,CAISVGLQETQYF
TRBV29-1,CSVGQGNYEQYF
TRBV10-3,CATGQGADHRF
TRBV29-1,CSVRSDSYEQYF
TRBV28,CASRGTGGAERNGYTF
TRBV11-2,CASGRWQGARETQYF
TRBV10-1,CASTPETQYF
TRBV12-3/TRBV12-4,CASRGATGITEAFF
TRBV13,CVSALGNQPQHF
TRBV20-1,CSASPLASGGALETQYF
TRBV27,CAILGGANEQFF
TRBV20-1,CSARSYLEAKNIQYF
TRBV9,CASSVVAGLEPGYNEQFF
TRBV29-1,CSVYGRSSGANVLTF
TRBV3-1,CASSPSPATEAFF
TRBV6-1,CASNEWGGRNEQFF
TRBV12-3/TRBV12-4,CASSPEGRGGGYTF
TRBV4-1,CASTPTASYF
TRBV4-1,CASSQRPHSSGNYEQYF